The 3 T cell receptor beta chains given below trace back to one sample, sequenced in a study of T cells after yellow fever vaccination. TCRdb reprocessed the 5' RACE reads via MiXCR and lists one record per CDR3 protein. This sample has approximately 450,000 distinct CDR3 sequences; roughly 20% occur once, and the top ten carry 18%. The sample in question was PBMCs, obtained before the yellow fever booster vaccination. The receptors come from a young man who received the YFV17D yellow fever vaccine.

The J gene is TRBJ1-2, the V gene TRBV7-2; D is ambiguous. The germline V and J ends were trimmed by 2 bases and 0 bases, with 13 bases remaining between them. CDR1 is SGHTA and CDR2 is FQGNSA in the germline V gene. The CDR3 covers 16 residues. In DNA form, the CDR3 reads TGTGCCAGCAGCTTACCCAGGCGGGAAGCTAACTATGGCTACACCTTC. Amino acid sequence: CASSLPRREANYGYTF.

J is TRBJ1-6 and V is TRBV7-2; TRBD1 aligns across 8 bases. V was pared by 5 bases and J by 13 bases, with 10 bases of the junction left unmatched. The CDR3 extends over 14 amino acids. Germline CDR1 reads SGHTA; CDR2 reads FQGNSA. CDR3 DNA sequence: TGTGCCAGCAGCCCCGGACAGGGACGGTTCCCCCTCCACTTT. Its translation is CASSPGQGRFPLHF. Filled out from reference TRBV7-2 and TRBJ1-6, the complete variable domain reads GAGVSQSPSNKVTEKGKDVELRCDPISGHTALYWYRQSLGQGLEFLIYFQGNSAPDKSGLPSDRFSAERTGGSVSTLTIQRTQQEDSAVYLCASSPGQGRFPLHFGNGTRLTVT.

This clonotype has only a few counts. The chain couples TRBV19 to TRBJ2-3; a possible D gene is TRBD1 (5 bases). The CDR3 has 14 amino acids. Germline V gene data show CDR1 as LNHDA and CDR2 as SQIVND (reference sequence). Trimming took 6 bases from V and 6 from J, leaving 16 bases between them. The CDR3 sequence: CASSIQGLEDTQYF. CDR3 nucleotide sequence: TGTGCCAGTAGCATTCAGGGTCTGGAGGATACGCAGTATTTT.